This note documents a single T cell receptor beta chain sequence. The V end lost 6 bases, the J end lost 0 bases, and 9 bases lay between the germline ends. Germline CDR1 is MRHNA and CDR2 is SNTAGT. The CDR3 is made up of 13 amino acids. TCRdb keeps only in-frame clones here, not all; method: immunoSEQ multiplex PCR. The data show roughly 50,000 clones, with more than 70% seen just once and 11% held by the top ten. This record comes from a study of radiotherapy plus CTLA-4 blockade in lung cancer. Study context: Across the patients, objective responses occurred in about 18%, and disease control in over 25%.

The chain has TRBV6-4 and TRBJ2-7; D uncertain. This sequence was found in a human donor with non-small cell lung cancer who had stable disease on radiotherapy plus ipilimumab. Sequencing was performed on peripheral blood, taken from a patient treated with radiotherapy plus ipilimumab. CDR3 protein: CASSPELSYEQYF. The CDR3 DNA reads as TGTGCCAGCAGCCCGGAACTCTCCTACGAGCAGTACTTC.